This TCR beta chain is from a study of cytomegalovirus exposure and HLA in healthy donors. The sample holds a few counts of this clone. What it recognizes is unknown. The table came from immunoSEQ multiplex PCR; TCRdb's copy has only in-frame clones and leaves some out. The sample has about 95,000 clones; 85% are singletons. From the roughly 120-subject validation cohort, which was separate from the approximately 700-subject first cohort, the donors were drawn. The V gene's germline CDR1 is SGHNT and CDR2 YYREEE (reference sequence). This CDR3 is 13 amino acids long. The V end lost 1 base, the J end lost 3 bases, and 5 bases lay between the germline ends. Findings and limits, study-wide: The classifier reportedly diagnosed cytomegalovirus status with high specificity and sensitivity.

This TCR was sampled from a man aged 18 to 29 in good health and CMV-seropositive. Sequencing was carried out using PBMCs. The rearrangement links TRBV5-4 to TRBJ1-3; D gene ambiguous. CDR3 nucleotide sequence: TGTGCCAGCAGCTTGCAATTTGGAAACACCATATATTTT. It translates to CASSLQFGNTIYF.